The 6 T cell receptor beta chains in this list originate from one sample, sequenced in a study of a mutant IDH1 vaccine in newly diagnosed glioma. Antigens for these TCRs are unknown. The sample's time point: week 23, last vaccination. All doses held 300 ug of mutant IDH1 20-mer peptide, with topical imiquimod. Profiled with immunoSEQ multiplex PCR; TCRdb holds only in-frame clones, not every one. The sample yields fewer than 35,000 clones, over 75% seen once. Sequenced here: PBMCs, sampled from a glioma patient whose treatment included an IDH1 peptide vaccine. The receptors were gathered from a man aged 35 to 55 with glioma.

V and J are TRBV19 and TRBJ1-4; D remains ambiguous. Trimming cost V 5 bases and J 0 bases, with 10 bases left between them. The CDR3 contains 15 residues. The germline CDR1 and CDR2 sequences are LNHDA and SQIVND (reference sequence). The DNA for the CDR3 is TGTGCCAGTAGTGTCGACGCTGCAACTAATGAAAAACTGTTTTTT. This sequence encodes CASSVDAATNEKLFF.

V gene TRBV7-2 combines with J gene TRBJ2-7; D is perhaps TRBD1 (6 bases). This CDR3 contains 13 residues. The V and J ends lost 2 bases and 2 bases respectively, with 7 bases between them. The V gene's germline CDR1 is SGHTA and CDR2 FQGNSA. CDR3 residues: CASSLWGPYEQYF. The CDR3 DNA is TGTGCCAGCAGCTTATGGGGGCCCTACGAGCAGTACTTC. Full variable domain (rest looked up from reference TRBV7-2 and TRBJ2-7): GAGVSQSPSNKVTEKGKDVELRCDPISGHTALYWYRQSLGQGLEFLIYFQGNSAPDKSGLPSDRFSAERTGGSVSTLTIQRTQQEDSAVYLCASSLWGPYEQYFGPGTRLTVT.

The CDR3 DNA reads as TGTGCCAGCAGTACAGGGCCGAGGACCCAGTACTTC. This encodes CASSTGPRTQYF. This rearrangement joins TRBV6-5 to TRBJ2-5, with a possible D match to TRBD1 (6 bases). The CDR3 covers 12 residues. With 5 bases removed from V and 7 bases from J, the gap between germline ends came to 11 bases. The germline V gene has CDR1 MNHEY and CDR2 SVGAGI.

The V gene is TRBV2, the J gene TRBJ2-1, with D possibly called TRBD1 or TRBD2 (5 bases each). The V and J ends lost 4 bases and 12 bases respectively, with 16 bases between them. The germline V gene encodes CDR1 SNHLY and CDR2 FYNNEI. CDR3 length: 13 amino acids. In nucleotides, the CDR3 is TGTGCCAGCAGTGGGGTAGGGGACCTGTTGCAGTTCTTC. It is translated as CASSGVGDLLQFF.

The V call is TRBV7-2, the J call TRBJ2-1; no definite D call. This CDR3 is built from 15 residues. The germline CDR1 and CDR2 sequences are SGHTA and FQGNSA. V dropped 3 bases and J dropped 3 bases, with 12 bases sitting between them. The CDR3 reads CASSFHSLNYNEQFF. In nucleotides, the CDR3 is TGTGCCAGCAGCTTTCACTCCCTAAACTACAATGAGCAGTTCTTC.

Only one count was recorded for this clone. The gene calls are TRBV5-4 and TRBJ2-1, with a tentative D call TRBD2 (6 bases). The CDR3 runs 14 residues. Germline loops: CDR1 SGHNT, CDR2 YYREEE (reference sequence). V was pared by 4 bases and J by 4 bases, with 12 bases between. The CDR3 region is CASSRSGLYNEQFF. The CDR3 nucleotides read TGTGCCAGCAGCCGTAGCGGACTGTACAATGAGCAGTTCTTC. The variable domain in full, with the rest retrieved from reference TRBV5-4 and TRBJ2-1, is ETGVTQSPTHLIKTRGQQVTLRCSSQSGHNTVSWYQQALGQGPQFIFQYYREEENGRGNFPPRFSGLQFPNYSSELNVNALELDDSALYLCASSRSGLYNEQFFGPGTRLTVL.